These 17 T cell receptor beta chains were sequenced from one sample in a study of graft-versus-host responses after intestinal transplantation. Their target antigens are unknown. TCRdb's table, derived via immunoSEQ multiplex PCR, lists solely in-frame clones and lacks some. The sample lists about 97,000 clones; about nine tenths were seen once. The sample was unstimulated CD4+ T cells sorted from spleen or lymph node cells, taken before transplant. These receptor sequences come from a human donor who was the organ donor for an intestinal transplant.

CDR3 in DNA: TGTGCCACCTCGGGGACAGGGGAAGAGACCCAGTACTTC. Translation: CATSGTGEETQYF. This chain connects TRBV15 to TRBJ2-5, with 10 bases matching TRBD1. The J segment lost 3 bases and the V segment lost 8 bases, leaving 3 bases of the junction unmatched. The CDR3 loop spans 13 amino acids. Germline V gives CDR1 LNHNV, CDR2 YYDKDF (reference sequence). The variable domain in full, completed from reference TRBV15 and TRBJ2-5, reads DAMVIQNPRYQVTQFGKPVTLSCSQTLNHNVMYWYQQKSSQAPKLLFHYYDKDFNNEADTPDNFQSRRPNTSFCFLDIRSPGLGDTAMYLCATSGTGEETQYFGPGTRLLVL.

The rearrangement links TRBV11-2 to TRBJ2-5; 7 bases line up with TRBD2. The J call may be mistaken, given a closer DNA end match to TRBJ2-7. Germline CDR1 SGHAT, CDR2 FQNNGV. This CDR3 region has 15 residues. CDR3 DNA: TGTGCCAGCAGCGCAGGACTAGAGGCTGTCTACGAGCAGTACTTC. Its protein is CASSAGLEAVYEQYF.

This clone has more than one count but fewer than ten. The chain couples TRBV14 to TRBJ1-1; no clear D gene. CDR1 is SGHDN and CDR2 is FVKESK in the germline V gene. V lost 4 bases to trimming and J lost 5 bases, with 14 bases between them. This CDR3 comprises 14 residues. In DNA form, the CDR3 reads TGTGCCAGCAGCCCCGTCTTATGGAGAACTGAAGCTTTCTTT. This gives the protein CASSPVLWRTEAFF.

V and J are TRBV15 and TRBJ1-2; no firm D call. Germline V lookup: CDR1 LNHNV, CDR2 YYDKDF (reference sequence). The CDR3 is made up of 15 amino acids. V gave up 0 bases and J gave up 3 bases, with 11 bases separating them. The CDR3 nucleotides read TGTGCCACCAGCAGAGACCGGTCGAGGTACTATGGCTACACCTTC. It specifies CATSRDRSRYYGYTF. Full variable domain (remainder filled in from reference TRBV15 and TRBJ1-2): DAMVIQNPRYQVTQFGKPVTLSCSQTLNHNVMYWYQQKSSQAPKLLFHYYDKDFNNEADTPDNFQSRRPNTSFCFLDIRSPGLGDTAMYLCATSRDRSRYYGYTFGSGTRLTVV.

This chain connects TRBV6-5 to TRBJ1-2, with 7 bases that match TRBD1. V dropped 4 bases and J dropped 8; count of bases not matched to a gene: 7. The germline V gene has CDR1 MNHEY and CDR2 SVGAGI. The CDR3 is made up of 13 amino acids. The CDR3 bases are TGTGCCAGCAGTTTGGGACAGTTTGGCGGCTACACCTTC. Protein sequence: CASSLGQFGGYTF.

This clone is a singleton in its sample. J is TRBJ1-2 and V is TRBV7-2; D may be TRBD1 (5 bases). The CDR3 sequence is 15 residues long. Trimming took 3 bases from V and 4 from J, leaving 15 bases between them. Germline V gene sequence: CDR1 SGHTA, CDR2 FQGNSA. This CDR3 reads CASSFKAGNLYGYTF. DNA for the CDR3: TGTGCCAGCAGCTTTAAGGCAGGGAACCTCTATGGCTACACCTTC.

V gene TRBV2 combines with J gene TRBJ1-2; D not resolved. The germline V gene has CDR1 SNHLY and CDR2 FYNNEI. This CDR3 spans 13 amino acids. Trimming shortened V by 3 bases and J by 7 bases, and 12 bases separated the two germline ends. The CDR3: CASSDPGGPGYTF. Here the CDR3 DNA reads TGTGCCAGCAGTGACCCCGGAGGCCCTGGCTACACCTTC.

The table lists this clone with a few counts. This chain uses TRBV18 with TRBJ1-6; 7 positions match TRBD1. The CDR3 contains 12 residues. The V gene's germline CDR1 is KGHSH and CDR2 LQKENI. Trimming cost V 6 bases and J 15 bases; bases outside gene matches: 8. CDR3 in amino acids: CASSLRTGSLHF. As DNA, the CDR3 is TGTGCCAGCTCTCTAAGGACAGGCAGCCTCCACTTT.

The chain links TRBV13 to TRBJ1-1; D gene ambiguous. The V gene lost 3 bases and the J gene lost 2 bases, with 13 bases spanning the gap. Germline CDR1 PRHDT, CDR2 FYEKMQ (reference sequence). The CDR3 contains 15 residues. CDR3 in amino acids: CASSFFPPRNTEAFF. The CDR3 bases are TGTGCCAGCAGCTTCTTTCCCCCGAGAAACACTGAAGCTTTCTTT.

This chain joins TRBV4-3 and TRBJ2-7; weak D call: TRBD2 (5 bases). Trimming pared 1 base from V and 2 bases from J, leaving 12 bases between. This CDR3 comprises 15 residues. The germline CDR1 and CDR2 sequences are LGHNA and YSLEER. The CDR3 sequence is CASSQVLRVPYEQYF. As DNA, the CDR3 is TGCGCCAGCAGCCAAGTATTGCGGGTGCCCTACGAGCAGTACTTC.

V gene TRBV7-2 combines with J gene TRBJ2-1; D uncertain. V lost 5 bases and J 8 bases, leaving 7 bases between the germline ends. The CDR3 sequence is 11 residues long. The germline V gene encodes CDR1 SGHTA and CDR2 FQGNSA. For the CDR3, the DNA is TGTGCCAGCAGCAAAGAGGATGAGCAGTTCTTC. Translated, it gives CASSKEDEQFF.

This clone was recorded once. V is TRBV6-1 and J is TRBJ2-1; D gene ambiguous. This CDR3 is built from 12 residues. The V gene lost 6 bases and the J gene lost 9 bases, with 12 bases spanning the gap. The germline V gene encodes CDR1 MNHNS and CDR2 SASEGT. The CDR3 reads CASRVLRGEQFF. The CDR3 bases are TGTGCCAGCAGGGTACTTCGCGGTGAGCAGTTCTTC.

The chain recombines TRBV7-9 with TRBJ1-3; 8 bases match TRBD1. Germline-derived CDR1 and CDR2 are SEHNR and FQNEAQ (reference sequence). CDR3 size: 15 residues. V lost 3 bases to trimming and J lost 1 base; unmatched junction nucleotides: 2. CDR3 DNA: TGTGCCAGCAGCTTGAGGACAGGGTCTGGAAACACCATATATTTT. Protein product: CASSLRTGSGNTIYF. Full variable domain (missing parts from reference TRBV7-9 and TRBJ1-3): DTGVSQNPRHKITKRGQNVTFRCDPISEHNRLYWYRQTLGQGPEFLTYFQNEAQLEKSRLLSDRFSAERPKGSFSTLEIQRTEQGDSAMYLCASSLRTGSGNTIYFGEGSWLTVV.

CDR3: CASSILAGGGEQFF. The CDR3 coding sequence is TGTGCCAGCAGCATACTAGCGGGGGGGGGTGAGCAGTTCTTC. This chain joins TRBV7-2 and TRBJ2-1; 13 nucleotides align to TRBD2. CDR1 and CDR2 (germline): SGHTA, FQGNSA. Trimming removed 5 bases from V and 9 bases from J; junction bases left unmatched: 4. The CDR3 contains 14 residues.

The chain recombines TRBV5-4 with TRBJ1-2, with TRBD1 as a possible D gene (6 bases). The CDR3 covers 14 residues. Germline V CDR1 and CDR2: SGHNT, YYREEE (reference sequence). V was shortened by 4 bases and J by 6 bases, with 16 bases between the two germline ends. CDR3 DNA: TGTGCCAGCAGCCTGCAAGGGGGGGGACATGGCTACACCTTC. Protein product: CASSLQGGGHGYTF.

The gene calls are TRBV18 and TRBJ2-7; 8 bases match TRBD1. V lost 5 bases to trimming and J lost 6 bases; unmatched junction nucleotides: 15. Germline lookup yields CDR1 KGHSH and CDR2 LQKENI. The CDR3 length is 16 residues. CDR3 region: CASSIRGVGTGSEQYF. CDR3 in DNA: TGTGCCAGCTCAATCCGAGGAGTCGGGACAGGTTCCGAGCAGTACTTC.

The genes are TRBV28 and TRBJ2-7, with D tentatively TRBD2 (6 bases). The length of the CDR3 is 13 residues. V lost 6 bases, J lost 0 bases, and 9 bases lay in between. The V gene's germline CDR1 is MDHEN and CDR2 SYDVKM. CDR3 amino acids: CASRAGSSYEQYF. The CDR3 DNA is TGTGCCAGCAGGGCCGGGAGCTCCTACGAGCAGTACTTC.